The clone carrying this TCR beta chain is deemed large. Its antigen remains unidentified. CDR1 and CDR2 from the germline V gene are SQVTM and ANQGSEA. Trimming took off 7 bases at V and 8 bases at J, with 11 bases between the two ends. CDR3 length: 11 residues. This entry is derived from a study of T cell clonotyping in hematopoietic cell transplantation. The protocol was immunoSEQ multiplex PCR, while the TCRdb copy is restricted to in-frame clones and leaves out a portion. The data contain 1,500 to 2,000 clones, approximately 81% of them seen just once; the ten biggest clones take up approximately 28%. Recipient blood drawn about 28 days pretransplant and days 30, 100, 180 after. Study outcomes and limitations: Recipient TCR diversity dropped after transplant; expanded clonotypes rose from day 30 to 180.

The chain employs TRBV29-1 and TRBJ2-2; no clear D. This specimen consisted of PBMCs, obtained 30 days after allogeneic stem cell transplant. The receptor's source is a male patient between 55 and 70 years old who had an allogeneic stem cell transplant, so the T cells may come from the graft donor. Some clones in this sample may be carry-over from other donors' samples. In DNA form, the CDR3 reads TGCAGCGCATTCATCACGGGGGAGCTGTTTTTT. Protein: CSAFITGELFF.